This T cell receptor beta chain came from a study of Graves' ophthalmopathy and Graves' hyperthyroidism. The overall study: Peripheral blood was collected at initial diagnosis, before any treatment. The study, taken as a whole, reports: It was with about 71% sensitivity and 72.22% specificity that the model predicted ophthalmopathy progression. In blood, most expanded thyroid clonotypes above 0.001 frequency were also detected.

Germline-derived CDR1 and CDR2 are MGHDK and SYGVNS. There are 15 residues in the CDR3. V was clipped by 11 bases and J by 4 bases; unmatched bases: 12. RNA transcripts were the template, and TCR beta CDR3 regions were amplified from them. First-round RT-PCR employed HTBI primers, with a second-round multiplex PCR after it. A single record per CDR3 protein comes from TCRdb applying MiXCR to the multiplex PCR reads. Of 500,000 to 700,000 distinct CDR3 sequences listed, around a fifth are singletons. The table lists this clonotype with a count of one. Its antigen is unknown. Cases classed as stable hyperthyroidism had no ophthalmopathy within 18 months of follow-up.

The J gene is TRBJ2-2, the V gene TRBV25-1; 8 bases are shared with TRBD2. The source material was peripheral blood. The receptor was derived from a woman younger than 35 with stable Graves' hyperthyroidism. Some clones in this sample may be carry-over from other donors' samples. The CDR3 nucleotides read TGTGCCTCCACTGGTAGCGGGAACCCCACCGGGGAGCTGTTTTTT. Amino acid sequence: CASTGSGNPTGELFF.